The 11 T cell receptor beta chains below come from one sample, sequenced in a study of T cell changes during pregnancy in multiple sclerosis. Produced via immunoSEQ multiplex PCR; TCRdb's table is partial and in-frame only. The sample lists under 75,000 clones, approximately 92% occurring once. Sequences were derived from peripheral blood, sampled in the first trimester of pregnancy. The receptors here all came from a female donor with multiple sclerosis, enrolled in a pregnancy study.

This chain joins TRBV10-3 and TRBJ1-1; 8 positions agree with TRBD1. Unmatched junction bases numbered 0, after V lost 2 bases and J lost 1 base. The CDR3 is 14 amino acids. From germline, CDR1 is ENHRY and CDR2 SYGVKD. The CDR3 DNA reads as TGTGCCATCAGTGAGGGACAGGGGAACACTGAAGCTTTCTTT. Its protein product is CAISEGQGNTEAFF.

The chain combines TRBV6-1 with TRBJ1-1; D may be TRBD1 (6 bases). V was clipped by 1 base and J by 3 bases, with 12 bases between them. The CDR3 consists of 15 residues. Germline CDR1 is MNHNS and CDR2 is SASEGT. CDR3 amino acids: CASSEGGGVDTEAFF. The CDR3 coding sequence is TGTGCCAGCAGTGAAGGAGGGGGGGTTGACACTGAAGCTTTCTTT.

The CDR3 DNA follows: TGTGCCAGCAGTCAACTAGCGGGAGTCGCAGATACGCAGTATTTT. Residues: CASSQLAGVADTQYF. The V call is TRBV27, the J call TRBJ2-3, with 11 bases matching TRBD2. Trimming at V came to 5 bases and at J to 4 bases, leaving 5 bases not matched to a gene. CDR1 MNHEY and CDR2 SMNVEV come from the germline V gene (reference sequence). The CDR3 sequence is 15 residues long.

This clone was recorded once. The CDR3 sequence: CASNRDRARNTEAFF. CDR3 sequence (DNA): TGTGCCAGCAACCGGGACAGGGCACGGAACACTGAAGCTTTCTTT. The chain uses TRBV7-8 and TRBJ1-1; 9 nucleotides match TRBD1. Germline-derived CDR1 and CDR2 are SGHVS and FQNEAQ. CDR3 length: 15 residues. V trimming: 7 bases; J trimming: 1 base; junction bases outside the gene matches: 7.

The chain couples TRBV6-1 to TRBJ1-5; maybe TRBD1 (5 bases). This CDR3 comprises 14 residues. Germline V gives CDR1 MNHNS, CDR2 SASEGT. Trimming removed 0 bases from V and 13 bases from J, with 16 bases in between. CDR3 amino acids: CASSEARGGAAQHF. The CDR3 DNA reads TGTGCCAGCAGTGAAGCCCGGGGCGGGGCTGCACAGCATTTT.

This chain connects TRBV29-1 to TRBJ2-1; possibly TRBD2 for D (6 bases). Between the trimmed V and J ends, which lost 8 bases and 4 bases, there was a span of 18 bases. This CDR3 region has 14 residues. Germline V lookup: CDR1 SQVTM, CDR2 ANQGSEA. The CDR3 sequence: CSYDRDSLYNEQFF. CDR3 bases: TGCAGCTACGACCGGGACTCCCTTTACAATGAGCAGTTCTTC.

The chain carries TRBV5-5 and TRBJ2-7, with 9 nucleotides matching TRBD2. This CDR3 has 16 residues. Germline values: CDR1 SGHKS, CDR2 YYEKEE (reference sequence). After removal of 1 base from V and 2 bases from J, the junction contained 7 bases not matched to a gene. CDR3 DNA sequence: TGTGCCAGCAGCTTGAGGCTAGCGGGGCGCACCTACGAGCAGTACTTC. Its translation is CASSLRLAGRTYEQYF.

This sequence joins TRBV18 and TRBJ2-7; 7 positions agree with TRBD2. With 3 bases clipped from V and 2 bases from J, the junction kept 4 bases outside the gene matches. This CDR3 is 14 amino acids long. Germline assignment: CDR1 KGHSH and CDR2 LQKENI. CDR3 loop: CASSPQAGPYEQYF. The CDR3 nucleotides read TGTGCCAGCTCACCTCAAGCGGGACCCTACGAGCAGTACTTC.

The CDR3 DNA follows: TGTGCCAGCAGTGCTACAGATCACTCTGGAAACACCATATATTTT. It codes for CASSATDHSGNTIYF. This chain connects TRBV6-1 to TRBJ1-3, with D hard to call. This CDR3 region has 15 residues. Trimming cost V 4 bases and J 0 bases, with 10 bases left between them. Germline V CDR1 and CDR2: MNHNS, SASEGT.

This chain links TRBV6-1 with TRBJ2-3, with a possible D match to TRBD2 (7 bases). Per the germline V gene, CDR1 is MNHNS and CDR2 is SASEGT. V lost 6 bases and J 7 bases, leaving 17 bases between the germline ends. The CDR3 consists of 14 residues. CDR3 sequence: CASRLGGGTNTQYF. The CDR3 DNA reads TGTGCCAGCAGGCTTGGGGGGGGGACAAATACGCAGTATTTT.

The V gene is TRBV2, the J gene TRBJ1-5, with a weak D call TRBD1 (6 bases). V lost 4 bases to trimming and J lost 5 bases, with 12 bases between them. The CDR3 sequence is 14 residues long. CDR1 and CDR2 (germline): SNHLY, FYNNEI. The CDR3: CASSGQGNDQPQHF. CDR3 sequence (DNA): TGTGCCAGCAGTGGGCAGGGGAACGATCAGCCCCAGCATTTT.